This TCR beta chain was obtained from a study of glioma-infiltrating T cells after dendritic cell vaccination. Study details: Dendritic cell vaccine was injected intradermally three times, biweekly. General study findings and limits: Complete blood and tumor specimen sets were limited to few patients.

The primer mix had 60 V beta and 13 J beta primers. Generated by immunoSEQ multiplex PCR, the TCRdb table keeps only in-frame clones and is missing some. The data contain roughly 85,000 clones, around 85% of them singletons. With respect to this clone: Its target is not known.

The sample's time point: after dendritic cell vaccination, including at tumor progression/relapse. The sample was blood, taken after dendritic cell vaccination. This clonotype was sampled from a human donor with glioblastoma.

CDR3 bases: TGTGCCAGCAGCCAAGTGGGACTAGCGGCAGATACGCAGTATTTT. It translates to CASSQVGLAADTQYF. The V call is TRBV14, the J call TRBJ2-3, with TRBD2 identical over 11 bases. In germline, CDR1 is SGHDN, CDR2 FVKESK. J was trimmed by 4 bases and V by 1 base; bases with no gene match: 1. The CDR3 is made up of 15 amino acids.